This TCR beta chain emerged from a study of cytotoxic CD8 clonotypes in ibrutinib-treated CLL. This clone was seen a handful of times. Repertoires were generated with immunoSEQ multiplex PCR, while TCRdb's copy carries only in-frame clones and drops some. The sample has 23,000 or so clones, around 75% seen once. This CDR3 is 19 amino acids long. Germline values: CDR1 SEHNR, CDR2 FQNEAQ (reference sequence). V trimming: 5 bases; J trimming: 1 base; junction bases outside the gene matches: 10. The source is a human donor with chronic lymphocytic leukemia. This rearrangement joins TRBV7-9 to TRBJ2-2; 13 nucleotides agree with TRBD2. Sample: PBMCs, taken after 24 months of ibrutinib treatment. For the CDR3, the DNA is TGTGCCAGCAGCCCCGGGACTAGCGGGGTCCACATGAACACCGGGGAGCTGTTTTTT. Protein sequence: CASSPGTSGVHMNTGELFF.